The rows below give T cell receptor beta chains drawn from one sample of a study of regulatory T cells in long-lasting Graves disease. TCRdb reprocessed the multiplex PCR reads via MiXCR and lists one record per CDR3 protein. The data hold approximately 560,000 distinct CDR3 sequences, with about 16% observed a single time. These data also formed part of another study, on T cells in Graves' hyperthyroidism and ophthalmopathy.

The input for sequencing was peripheral blood mononuclear cells (PBMCs), taken at new diagnosis, from a patient treated with antithyroid drugs. All receptors come from a man younger than 35 with Graves disease. Both conserved end residues are part of each CDR3. D genes are given only for firm matches. The size entry is marked missing in some rows and otherwise reads once, few, many or a size class.

d_call: NA; clone_size: few; v_call: TRBV9; j_call: TRBJ2-1; cdr3_nt: TGTGCCAGCTTAGATCCTATGGGCGATGAGCAGTTCTTC; cdr3_aa: CASLDPMGDEQFF
d_call: TRBD1; clone_size: many; v_call: TRBV7-2; j_call: TRBJ1-2; cdr3_nt: TGTGCCAGCAGCCAATACAGGGGCTATGGCTACACCTTC; cdr3_aa: CASSQYRGYGYTF
d_call: TRBD1; clone_size: many; v_call: TRBV11-3; j_call: TRBJ2-1; cdr3_nt: TGTGCCAGCAGCCCAGGGACAGGGGAGCCCTCCTCCTACAATGAGCAGTTCTTC; cdr3_aa: CASSPGTGEPSSYNEQFF
d_call: NA; clone_size: many; v_call: TRBV20-1; j_call: TRBJ2-5; cdr3_nt: TGCAGTGCTACTGCAAATCTGGGCCGGCAAGAGACCCAGTACTTC; cdr3_aa: CSATANLGRQETQYF
d_call: NA; clone_size: many; v_call: TRBV7-9; j_call: TRBJ2-3; cdr3_nt: TGTGCCAGCAGCACGACAGTCCCCCCCTCTGGCACAGATACGCAGTATTTT; cdr3_aa: CASSTTVPPSGTDTQYF
d_call: NA; clone_size: few; v_call: TRBV6-2/TRBV6-3; j_call: TRBJ2-3; cdr3_nt: TGTGCCAGCAGTTACTCGCCACAGACAGATACGCAGTATTTT; cdr3_aa: CASSYSPQTDTQYF
d_call: TRBD1; clone_size: NA; v_call: TRBV19; j_call: TRBJ1-5; cdr3_nt: TGTGCCAGTAGTATGGTAGGGACAGATCAGCCCCAGCATTTT; cdr3_aa: CASSMVGTDQPQHF
d_call: NA; clone_size: many; v_call: TRBV7-9; j_call: TRBJ2-7; cdr3_nt: TGTGCCAGCACCCCCCAGGGGGGGGAGGGCCGGTGGGAGCAGTACTTC; cdr3_aa: CASTPQGGEGRWEQYF
d_call: TRBD2; clone_size: NA; v_call: TRBV6-4; j_call: TRBJ2-1; cdr3_nt: TGTGCCAGCAGTGAGCTAGCGGGAGGGGTGTTGGTCTTC; cdr3_aa: CASSELAGGVLVF
d_call: TRBD2; clone_size: many; v_call: TRBV5-1; j_call: TRBJ2-1; cdr3_nt: TGCGCCAGCAGCATGGGGATGGGGCGGGGGGATGAGCAGTTCTTC; cdr3_aa: CASSMGMGRGDEQFF
d_call: NA; clone_size: many; v_call: TRBV28; j_call: TRBJ2-7; cdr3_nt: TGTGCCAGCAGCCCTCGACAGGAAATGTTCCTCTACGAGCAGTACTTC; cdr3_aa: CASSPRQEMFLYEQYF
d_call: TRBD1; clone_size: few; v_call: TRBV10-3; j_call: TRBJ2-7; cdr3_nt: TGTGCCATCAGCGACAGGGGGCAAACGGTCTACGAGCAGTACTTC; cdr3_aa: CAISDRGQTVYEQYF
d_call: NA; clone_size: many; v_call: TRBV12-3/TRBV12-4; j_call: TRBJ2-3; cdr3_nt: TGTGCCAGCAGCTACGGGCCTGGCACAGATACGCAGTATTTT; cdr3_aa: CASSYGPGTDTQYF
d_call: NA; clone_size: many; v_call: TRBV7-3; j_call: TRBJ2-3; cdr3_nt: TGTGCCAGCAGCTCCCGAAACACAGATACGCAGTATTTT; cdr3_aa: CASSSRNTDTQYF
d_call: TRBD1; clone_size: few; v_call: TRBV30; j_call: TRBJ2-3; cdr3_nt: TGTGCCTGGGACAGGGGTACAGATACGCAGTATTTT; cdr3_aa: CAWDRGTDTQYF
d_call: NA; clone_size: few; v_call: TRBV19; j_call: TRBJ2-1; cdr3_nt: TGTGCCAGTAGTCCTGGCAGGGCCTACAATGAGCAGTTCTTC; cdr3_aa: CASSPGRAYNEQFF
d_call: NA; clone_size: few; v_call: TRBV5-4; j_call: TRBJ2-2; cdr3_nt: TGTGCCAGCAGGCTAGATGTGGGAGCCGGGGAGCTGTTTTTT; cdr3_aa: CASRLDVGAGELFF
d_call: NA; clone_size: many; v_call: TRBV20-1; j_call: TRBJ1-5; cdr3_nt: TGCAGTGCTAGGTTAGCGGAGTCAGGGCATCAGCCCCAGCATTTT; cdr3_aa: CSARLAESGHQPQHF
d_call: TRBD2; clone_size: many; v_call: TRBV29-1; j_call: TRBJ2-7; cdr3_nt: TGCAGCGCGGCGGGAGGACCTTTCTACGAGCAGTACTTC; cdr3_aa: CSAAGGPFYEQYF
d_call: NA; clone_size: NA; v_call: TRBV25-1; j_call: TRBJ1-1; cdr3_nt: TGTGCCAGCAGTGAATTCCTGCTCGTAGAGCGAGCTTTCTTT; cdr3_aa: CASSEFLLVERAFF
d_call: NA; clone_size: NA; v_call: TRBV11-2; j_call: TRBJ2-1; cdr3_nt: TGTGCCAGCAGCTTGGAAGCGGGCGGGGAGCAGTTCTTC; cdr3_aa: CASSLEAGGEQFF
d_call: NA; clone_size: few; v_call: TRBV6-2/TRBV6-3; j_call: TRBJ2-1; cdr3_nt: TGTGCCAGCACCTTCCGGACGGACAAATACAATGAGCAGTTCTTC; cdr3_aa: CASTFRTDKYNEQFF
d_call: NA; clone_size: many; v_call: TRBV28; j_call: TRBJ2-3; cdr3_nt: TGTGCCAGCAAGCACAGCACAGATACGCAGTATTTT; cdr3_aa: CASKHSTDTQYF
d_call: NA; clone_size: many; v_call: TRBV12-3/TRBV12-4; j_call: TRBJ1-2; cdr3_nt: TGTGCCAGCAGTTTCCCGGGGATCTATGGCTACACCTTC; cdr3_aa: CASSFPGIYGYTF
d_call: TRBD1; clone_size: NA; v_call: TRBV19; j_call: TRBJ2-1; cdr3_nt: TGTGCCAGTAGTGACAGGGGGCCTTACAATGAGCAGTTCTTC; cdr3_aa: CASSDRGPYNEQFF
d_call: TRBD1; clone_size: NA; v_call: TRBV6-2/TRBV6-3; j_call: TRBJ2-2; cdr3_nt: TGTGCCAGCACGGGCAGGGGGAAAGGCACCGGGGAGCTGTTTTTT; cdr3_aa: CASTGRGKGTGELFF
d_call: NA; clone_size: NA; v_call: TRBV10-3; j_call: TRBJ1-1; cdr3_nt: TGTGCCATCATTGGACAGTCGAACACTGAAGCTTTCTTT; cdr3_aa: CAIIGQSNTEAFF
d_call: NA; clone_size: NA; v_call: TRBV15; j_call: TRBJ2-7; cdr3_nt: TGTGCCACCAGCAGAGATGACTCTGCTCTCTACGAGCAGTACTTC; cdr3_aa: CATSRDDSALYEQYF
d_call: TRBD2; clone_size: NA; v_call: TRBV19; j_call: TRBJ2-5; cdr3_nt: TGTGCCAGTAGACCCACTAGCGGAGCTACCCAGTACTTC; cdr3_aa: CASRPTSGATQYF